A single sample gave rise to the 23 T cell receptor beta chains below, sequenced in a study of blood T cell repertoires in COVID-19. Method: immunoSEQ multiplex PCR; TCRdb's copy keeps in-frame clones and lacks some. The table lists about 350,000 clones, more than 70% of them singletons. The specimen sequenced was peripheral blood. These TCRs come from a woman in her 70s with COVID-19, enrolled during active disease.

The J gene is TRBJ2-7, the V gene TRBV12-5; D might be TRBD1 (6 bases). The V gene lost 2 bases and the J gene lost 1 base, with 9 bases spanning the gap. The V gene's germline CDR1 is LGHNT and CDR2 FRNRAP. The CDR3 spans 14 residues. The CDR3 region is CASGLWGQSYEQYF. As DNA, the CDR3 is TGTGCTAGTGGTTTGTGGGGACAATCCTACGAGCAGTACTTC.

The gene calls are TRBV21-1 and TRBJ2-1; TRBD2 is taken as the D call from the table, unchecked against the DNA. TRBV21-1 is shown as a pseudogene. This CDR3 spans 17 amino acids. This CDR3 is CASSPQERGEPYNEQFF. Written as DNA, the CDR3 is TGTGCCAGCAGCCCACAGGAGCGGGGGGAACCCTACAATGAGCAGTTCTTC.

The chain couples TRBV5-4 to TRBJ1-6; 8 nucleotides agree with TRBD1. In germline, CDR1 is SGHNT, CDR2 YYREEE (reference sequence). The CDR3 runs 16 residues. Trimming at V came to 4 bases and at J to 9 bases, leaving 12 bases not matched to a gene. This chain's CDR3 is CASSPQTGEIGSPLHF. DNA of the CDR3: TGTGCCAGCAGCCCCCAGACAGGGGAGATTGGTTCACCCCTCCACTTT. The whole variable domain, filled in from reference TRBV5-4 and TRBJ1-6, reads ETGVTQSPTHLIKTRGQQVTLRCSSQSGHNTVSWYQQALGQGPQFIFQYYREEENGRGNFPPRFSGLQFPNYSSELNVNALELDDSALYLCASSPQTGEIGSPLHFGNGTRLTVT.

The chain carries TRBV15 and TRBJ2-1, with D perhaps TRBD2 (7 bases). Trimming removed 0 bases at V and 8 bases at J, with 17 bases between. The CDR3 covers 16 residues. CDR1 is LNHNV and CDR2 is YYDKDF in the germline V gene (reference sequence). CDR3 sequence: CATSRDQTGGGDEQFF. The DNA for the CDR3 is TGTGCCACCAGCAGAGATCAGACGGGGGGCGGCGATGAGCAGTTCTTC.

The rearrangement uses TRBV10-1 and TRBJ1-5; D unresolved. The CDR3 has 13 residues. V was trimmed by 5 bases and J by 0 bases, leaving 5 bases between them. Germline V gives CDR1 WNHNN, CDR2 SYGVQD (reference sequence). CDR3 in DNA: TGCGCCAGCAGTCAAAATAGCAATCAGCCCCAGCATTTT. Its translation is CASSQNSNQPQHF.

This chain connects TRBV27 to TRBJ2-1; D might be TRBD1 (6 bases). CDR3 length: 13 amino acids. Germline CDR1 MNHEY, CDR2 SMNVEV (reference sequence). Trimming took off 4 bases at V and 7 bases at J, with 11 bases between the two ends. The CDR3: CASSSYRVNEQFF. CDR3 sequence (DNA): TGTGCCAGCAGTTCCTACAGGGTGAATGAGCAGTTCTTC.

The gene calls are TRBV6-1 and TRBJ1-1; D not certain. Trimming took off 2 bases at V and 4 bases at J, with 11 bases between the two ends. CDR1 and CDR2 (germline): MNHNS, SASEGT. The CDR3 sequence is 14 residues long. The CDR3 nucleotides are TGTGCCAGCAGTGAAAGGAGGTTGGGCACTGAAGCTTTCTTT. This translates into CASSERRLGTEAFF.

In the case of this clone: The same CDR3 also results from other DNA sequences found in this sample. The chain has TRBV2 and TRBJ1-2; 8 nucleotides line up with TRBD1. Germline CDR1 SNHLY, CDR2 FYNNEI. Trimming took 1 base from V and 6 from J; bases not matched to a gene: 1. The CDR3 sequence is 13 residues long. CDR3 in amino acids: CASSEGQGNGYTF. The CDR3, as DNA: TGTGCCAGCAGTGAAGGACAGGGGAATGGCTACACCTTC.

The CDR3 coding sequence is TGTGCCTGGAGCGTAGCATTGGAGCCCCAGCATTTT. Amino acid sequence: CAWSVALEPQHF. The chain links TRBV30 to TRBJ1-5; D gene uncertain. Germline CDR1 is GTSNPN and CDR2 is SVGIG (reference sequence). V was trimmed by 3 bases and J by 8 bases, leaving 11 bases between them. This CDR3 has 12 amino acids.

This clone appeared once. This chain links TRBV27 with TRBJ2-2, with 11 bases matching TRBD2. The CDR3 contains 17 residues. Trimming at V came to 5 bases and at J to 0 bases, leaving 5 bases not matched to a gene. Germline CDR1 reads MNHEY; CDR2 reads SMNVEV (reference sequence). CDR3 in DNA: TGTGCCAGCAGTCTAGTAGCGGGGGGGCCGAACACCGGGGAGCTGTTTTTT. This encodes CASSLVAGGPNTGELFF.

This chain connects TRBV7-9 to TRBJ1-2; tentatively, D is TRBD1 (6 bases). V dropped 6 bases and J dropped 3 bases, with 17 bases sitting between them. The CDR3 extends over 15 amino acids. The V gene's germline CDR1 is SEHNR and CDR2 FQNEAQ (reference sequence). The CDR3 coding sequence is TGTGCCAGCAGTCGTATACAGGGAACCGACTATGGCTACACCTTC. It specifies CASSRIQGTDYGYTF.

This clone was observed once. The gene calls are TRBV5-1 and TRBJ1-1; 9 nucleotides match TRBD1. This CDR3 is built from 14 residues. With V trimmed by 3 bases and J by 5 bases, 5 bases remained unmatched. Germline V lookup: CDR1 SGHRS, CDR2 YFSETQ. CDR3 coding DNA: TGCGCCAGCAGCTCCACGGGACAGGGTACTGAAGCTTTCTTT. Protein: CASSSTGQGTEAFF.

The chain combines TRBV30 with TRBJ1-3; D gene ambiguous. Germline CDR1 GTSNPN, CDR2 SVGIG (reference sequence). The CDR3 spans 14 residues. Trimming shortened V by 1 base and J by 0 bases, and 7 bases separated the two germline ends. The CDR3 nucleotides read TGTGCCTGGAGTGCCACAGCCTCTGGAAACACCATATATTTT. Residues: CAWSATASGNTIYF.

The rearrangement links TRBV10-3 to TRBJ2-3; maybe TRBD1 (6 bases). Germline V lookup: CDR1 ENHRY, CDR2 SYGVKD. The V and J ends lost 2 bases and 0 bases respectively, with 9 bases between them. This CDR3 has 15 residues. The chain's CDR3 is CAISEVGQSTDTQYF. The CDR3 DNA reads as TGTGCCATCAGTGAGGTAGGACAGAGCACAGATACGCAGTATTTT.

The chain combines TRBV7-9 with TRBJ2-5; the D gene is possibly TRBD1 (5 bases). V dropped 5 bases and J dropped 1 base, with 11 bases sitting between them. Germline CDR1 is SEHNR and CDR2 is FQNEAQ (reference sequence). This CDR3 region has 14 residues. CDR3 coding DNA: TGTGCCAGCAGCCCCCTAAGGGGCCAAGAGACCCAGTACTTC. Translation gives CASSPLRGQETQYF.

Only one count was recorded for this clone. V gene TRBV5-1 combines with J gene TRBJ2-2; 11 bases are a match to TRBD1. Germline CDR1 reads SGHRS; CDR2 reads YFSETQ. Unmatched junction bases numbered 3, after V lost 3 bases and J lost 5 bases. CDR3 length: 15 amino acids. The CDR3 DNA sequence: TGCGCCAGCAGCTATGGACAGGGGGCGACCGGGGAGCTGTTTTTT. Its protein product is CASSYGQGATGELFF.

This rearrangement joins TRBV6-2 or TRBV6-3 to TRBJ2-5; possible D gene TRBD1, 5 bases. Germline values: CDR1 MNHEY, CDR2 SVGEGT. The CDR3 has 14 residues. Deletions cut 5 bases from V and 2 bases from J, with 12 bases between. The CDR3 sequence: CASSKQDLQETQYF. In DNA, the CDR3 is TGTGCCAGCAGTAAACAGGATCTTCAAGAGACCCAGTACTTC.

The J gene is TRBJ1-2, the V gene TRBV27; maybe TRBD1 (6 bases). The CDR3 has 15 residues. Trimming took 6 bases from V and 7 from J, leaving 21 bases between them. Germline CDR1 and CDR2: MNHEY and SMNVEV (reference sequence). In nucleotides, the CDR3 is TGTGCCAGCAGCCAAACAACACAGGGAGGGGGTGGCTACACCTTC. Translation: CASSQTTQGGGGYTF.

The CDR3 region is CASSQDRGYGYTF. DNA of the CDR3: TGTGCCAGTAGCCAAGACAGGGGCTATGGCTACACCTTC. The gene calls are TRBV19 and TRBJ1-2; 8 nucleotides agree with TRBD1. The CDR3 is 13 residues long. CDR1 is LNHDA and CDR2 is SQIVND in the germline V gene (reference sequence). The V segment lost 6 bases and the J segment 4 bases; nucleotides outside the gene matches: 4.

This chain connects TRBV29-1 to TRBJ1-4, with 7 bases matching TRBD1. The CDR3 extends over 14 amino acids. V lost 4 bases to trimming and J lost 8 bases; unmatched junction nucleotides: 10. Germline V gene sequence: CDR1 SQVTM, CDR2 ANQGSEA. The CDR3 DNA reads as TGCAGCGTTGTCGGGCAGGGGGTCGGGGAAAAACTGTTTTTT. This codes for CSVVGQGVGEKLFF.

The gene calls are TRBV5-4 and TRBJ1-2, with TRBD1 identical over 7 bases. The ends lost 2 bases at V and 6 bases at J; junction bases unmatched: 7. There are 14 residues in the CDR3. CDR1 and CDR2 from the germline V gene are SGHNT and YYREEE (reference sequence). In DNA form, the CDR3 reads TGTGCCAGCAGCTTTTCCGGGACAGTCGATGGCTACACCTTC. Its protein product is CASSFSGTVDGYTF.

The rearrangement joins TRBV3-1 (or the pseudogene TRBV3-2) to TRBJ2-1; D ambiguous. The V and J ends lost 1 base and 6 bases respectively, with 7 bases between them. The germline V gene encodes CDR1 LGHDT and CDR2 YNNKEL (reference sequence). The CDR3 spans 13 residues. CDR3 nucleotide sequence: TGTGCCAGCAGCCAAGCAGGTTTCAATGAGCAGTTCTTC. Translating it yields CASSQAGFNEQFF.

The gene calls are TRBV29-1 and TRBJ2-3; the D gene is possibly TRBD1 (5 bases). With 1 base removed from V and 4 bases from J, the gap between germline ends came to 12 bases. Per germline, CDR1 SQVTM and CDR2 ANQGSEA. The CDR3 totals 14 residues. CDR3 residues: CSVEARGGPDTQYF. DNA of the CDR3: TGCAGCGTTGAAGCTAGGGGTGGCCCAGATACGCAGTATTTT.